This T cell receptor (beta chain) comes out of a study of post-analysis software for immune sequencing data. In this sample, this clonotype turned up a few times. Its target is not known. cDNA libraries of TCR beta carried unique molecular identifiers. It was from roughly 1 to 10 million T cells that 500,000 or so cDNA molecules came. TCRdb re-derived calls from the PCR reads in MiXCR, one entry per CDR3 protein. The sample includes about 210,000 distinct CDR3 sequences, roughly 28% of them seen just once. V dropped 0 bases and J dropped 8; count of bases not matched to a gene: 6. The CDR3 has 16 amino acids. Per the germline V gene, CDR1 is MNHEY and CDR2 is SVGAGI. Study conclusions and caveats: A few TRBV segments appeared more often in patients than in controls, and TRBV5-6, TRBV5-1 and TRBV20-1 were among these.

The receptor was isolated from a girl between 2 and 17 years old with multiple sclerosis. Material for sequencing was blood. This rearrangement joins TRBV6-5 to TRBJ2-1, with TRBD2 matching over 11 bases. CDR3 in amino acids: CASSYSMLAGGYEQFF. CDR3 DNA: TGTGCCAGCAGTTACTCGATGTTAGCGGGAGGGTATGAGCAGTTCTTC.